A single sample is the source of the 24 T cell receptor beta chains below, sequenced in a study of blood T cell repertoires in COVID-19. Sequencing used immunoSEQ multiplex PCR; TCRdb keeps in-frame clones, though not all of them. The data show 150,000 to 200,000 clones, with roughly four fifths seen just once and around 11% held by the top ten. Material: PBMCs or T cells enriched from blood (not recorded which). All receptors come from a man aged 40-55 years who had recovered from COVID-19.

In its sample, this clone was seen many times. V gene TRBV30 combines with J gene TRBJ2-2; D is unclear. The CDR3 runs to 12 residues. V shed 4 bases and J shed 3 bases, with 6 bases lying between them. CDR1 GTSNPN and CDR2 SVGIG come from the germline V gene (reference sequence). CDR3 in amino acids: CAWTVHTGELFF. In DNA, the CDR3 is TGTGCCTGGACAGTACACACCGGGGAGCTGTTTTTT.

This clone was seen many times. The CDR3 DNA is TGTGCCAGCAGTTCTGGGACAGGGATTACCAATCAGCCCCAGCATTTT. Its protein is CASSSGTGITNQPQHF. V gene TRBV6-6 combines with J gene TRBJ1-5; 9 nucleotides line up with TRBD1. The CDR3 length is 16 residues. After removal of 4 bases from V and 3 bases from J, the junction contained 7 bases not matched to a gene. The germline V gene has CDR1 MNHNY and CDR2 SVGAGI (reference sequence).

The chain carries TRBV7-9 and TRBJ1-1; D possibly corresponds to TRBD1 (6 bases). The CDR3 sequence is 12 residues long. The V and J ends lost 10 bases and 6 bases respectively, with 15 bases between them. CDR1 is SEHNR and CDR2 is FQNEAQ in the germline V gene (reference sequence). CDR3 nucleotides: TGTGCCATCCACAGGGCTTCCGCTGAAGCTTTCTTT. It yields the protein CAIHRASAEAFF.

This rearrangement joins TRBV18 to TRBJ1-1; TRBD1 is a possible D gene (5 bases). The V end was cut by 6 bases, the J end by 1 base, with 9 bases between. This CDR3 has 13 residues. Germline lookup yields CDR1 KGHSH and CDR2 LQKENI. Here the CDR3 DNA reads TGTGCCAGCTCCCGGGGGGAGAACACTGAAGCTTTCTTT. Its protein product is CASSRGENTEAFF.

The V and J genes are TRBV11-2 and TRBJ2-1; tentative D call: TRBD2 (5 bases). CDR3 size: 12 residues. Trimming took 0 bases from V and 11 from J, leaving 8 bases between them. CDR1 is SGHAT and CDR2 is FQNNGV in the germline V gene. As DNA, the CDR3 is TGTGCCAGCAGCTTAGACCCGGGGAAGCAGTTCTTC. Its translation is CASSLDPGKQFF.

The chain carries TRBV10-1 and TRBJ2-1; the match to TRBD2 covers 9 bases. Germline values: CDR1 WNHNN, CDR2 SYGVQD (reference sequence). The CDR3 has 18 residues. After removal of 3 bases from V and 5 bases from J, the junction contained 14 bases not matched to a gene. CDR3 protein: CASSDHIGTSPLNNEQFF. In DNA form, the CDR3 reads TGCGCCAGCAGTGATCACATAGGGACTAGCCCCCTTAACAATGAGCAGTTCTTC.

The chain joins TRBV6-2 or TRBV6-3 to TRBJ2-3; D ambiguous. V was trimmed by 5 bases and J by 5 bases, leaving 8 bases between them. The germline V gene has CDR1 MNHEY and CDR2 SVGEGT. This CDR3 comprises 12 residues. The CDR3 DNA reads TGTGCCAGCAGTCCGACTGGAGATACGCAGTATTTT. It is translated as CASSPTGDTQYF.

This clone was counted only a few times. This chain links TRBV6-2 or TRBV6-3 with TRBJ1-4, with D uncertain. The germline V gene encodes CDR1 MNHEY and CDR2 SVGEGT. Trimming stripped 6 bases from V and 8 bases from J, with 13 bases between. The CDR3 extends over 13 amino acids. The CDR3 sequence is CASSWTMREKLFF. The CDR3 DNA follows: TGTGCCAGCAGCTGGACTATGAGGGAAAAACTGTTTTTT.

CDR3 DNA: TGCAGCGTTGAAGGCAGGGGACGAGACTATGGCTACACCTTC. Protein sequence: CSVEGRGRDYGYTF. The chain joins TRBV29-1 to TRBJ1-2; possibly TRBD1 for D (6 bases). Germline assignment: CDR1 SQVTM and CDR2 ANQGSEA. CDR3 length: 14 residues. V lost 1 base and J lost 3, with 12 bases in between. The variable domain in full, with the rest retrieved from reference TRBV29-1 and TRBJ1-2, is SAVISQKPSRDICQRGTSLTIQCQVDSQVTMMFWYRQQPGQSLTLIATANQGSEATYESGFVIDKFPISRPNLTFSTLTVSNMSPEDSSIYLCSVEGRGRDYGYTFGSGTRLTVV.

The chain combines TRBV7-9 with TRBJ1-5, with 9 bases matching TRBD1. V gave up 5 bases and J gave up 5 bases; unmatched junction bases: 13. The CDR3 is made up of 17 amino acids. In germline, CDR1 is SEHNR, CDR2 FQNEAQ (reference sequence). The CDR3 here is CASSILTGGDGDQPQHF. The CDR3 nucleotides read TGTGCCAGCAGCATTCTTACAGGGGGCGATGGGGATCAGCCCCAGCATTTT.

This clone was counted a single time. The rearrangement uses TRBV10-3 and TRBJ1-1, with D hard to call. The germline V gene has CDR1 ENHRY and CDR2 SYGVKD. The CDR3 extends over 14 amino acids. V lost 5 bases to trimming and J lost 3 bases, with 13 bases between them. CDR3 coding DNA: TGTGCCATCAGTCCTCGAGGGCAGGACACTGAAGCTTTCTTT. Translating gives CAISPRGQDTEAFF.

This chain connects TRBV24-1 to TRBJ2-5; 9 bases line up with TRBD2. The CDR3 has 16 residues. J was trimmed by 4 bases and V by 3 bases; bases with no gene match: 8. From germline, CDR1 is KGHDR and CDR2 SFDVKD. CDR3 DNA: TGTGCCACCAGTGATAATAGCGGGAGAGGCAGAGAGACCCAGTACTTC. This gives the protein CATSDNSGRGRETQYF.

The chain carries TRBV30 and TRBJ1-2, with D perhaps TRBD1 (5 bases). This CDR3 is built from 12 residues. Germline V gene lookup returns CDR1 GTSNPN and CDR2 SVGIG (reference sequence). Trimming left V 6 bases short and J 6 bases short, with 14 bases between. The DNA for the CDR3 is TGTGCCTGCCAGGGAGGGCCGAATGGCTACACCTTC. Its translation: CACQGGPNGYTF.

The chain joins TRBV5-4 to TRBJ1-1, with 10 nucleotides matching TRBD1. CDR3 length equals 15 residues. CDR1 and CDR2 (germline): SGHNT, YYREEE (reference sequence). J lost 0 bases, V lost 4 bases, and 3 bases had no gene match. CDR3 bases: TGTGCCAGCAGCCCCGGACAGGGGGTGAACACTGAAGCTTTCTTT. Translated, it gives CASSPGQGVNTEAFF.

This sequence joins TRBV10-3 and TRBJ2-7, with D possibly TRBD1 on 5 matching bases. The CDR3 has 11 residues. V was shortened by 9 bases and J by 3 bases, with 9 bases between the two germline ends. Germline loops: CDR1 ENHRY, CDR2 SYGVKD. The CDR3 DNA reads TGTGCCATTGGACAAAACTACGAGCAGTACTTC. This sequence encodes CAIGQNYEQYF.

This chain links TRBV7-9 with TRBJ1-4; no reliable D call. This CDR3 is 14 amino acids long. Trimming left V 2 bases short and J 8 bases short, with 12 bases between. Germline V gene lookup returns CDR1 SEHNR and CDR2 FQNEAQ (reference sequence). This CDR3 reads CASSLSAIREKLFF. CDR3 coding DNA: TGTGCCAGCAGCTTAAGCGCGATCCGGGAAAAACTGTTTTTT.

The J gene is TRBJ2-5, the V gene TRBV3-1 (or the pseudogene TRBV3-2), with a weak D call TRBD2 (5 bases). Germline-derived CDR1 and CDR2 are LGHDT and YNNKEL (reference sequence). This CDR3 spans 14 amino acids. Trimming cost V 4 bases and J 5 bases, with 14 bases left between them. As DNA, the CDR3 is TGTGCCAGCAGCCTTAATGCGGGTCCCGAGACCCAGTACTTC. As protein: CASSLNAGPETQYF.

The chain carries TRBV6-5 and TRBJ2-7; TRBD2 is a possible D gene (6 bases). Germline CDR1 and CDR2: MNHEY and SVGAGI. The CDR3 runs to 13 residues. V was cut by 6 bases and J by 6 bases, with 15 bases left in between. The CDR3 DNA reads TGTGCCAGCAGCCCCGGAGGGAGCTCCGAGCAGTACGTC. Translating it yields CASSPGGSSEQYV.

This clone appeared a few times. The rearrangement joins TRBV5-5 to TRBJ2-7, with a tentative D call TRBD2 (6 bases). Germline V gives CDR1 SGHKS, CDR2 YYEKEE (reference sequence). The ends were cut back, 0 bases at V and 3 bases at J, with 10 bases in the middle. There are 14 residues in the CDR3. The CDR3 region has the DNA TGTGCCAGCAGCTTGGTCTGGGGGGACTACGAGCAGTACGTC. Amino acids: CASSLVWGDYEQYV.

This CDR3 reads CASGPLQSSYNEQFF. CDR3 nucleotides: TGTGCCAGCGGGCCGCTCCAGAGCTCCTACAATGAGCAGTTCTTC. The chain uses TRBV9 and TRBJ2-1, with unresolved D. The V gene's germline CDR1 is SGDLS and CDR2 YYNGEE. The CDR3 has 15 amino acids. The V gene lost 7 bases and the J gene lost 0 bases, with 14 bases spanning the gap. Variable domain in full (rest from reference TRBV9 and TRBJ2-1): DSGVTQTPKHLITATGQRVTLRCSPRSGDLSVYWYQQSLDQGLQFLIQYYNGEERAKGNILERFSAQQFPDLHSELNLSSLELGDSALYFCASGPLQSSYNEQFFGPGTRLTVL.

The chain links TRBV5-1 to TRBJ2-2, with 9 bases matching TRBD1. Unmatched junction bases numbered 8, after V lost 3 bases and J lost 5 bases. The CDR3 contains 16 residues. Germline-derived CDR1 and CDR2 are SGHRS and YFSETQ. CDR3 protein: CASSSTGGVQTGELFF. The DNA of the CDR3 is TGCGCCAGCAGCTCGACAGGGGGGGTACAGACCGGGGAGCTGTTTTTT. The entire variable domain, with the rest obtained from reference TRBV5-1 and TRBJ2-2, is as follows: KAGVTQTPRYLIKTRGQQVTLSCSPISGHRSVSWYQQTPGQGLQFLFEYFSETQRNKGNFPGRFSGRQFSNSRSEMNVSTLELGDSALYLCASSSTGGVQTGELFFGEGSRLTVL.

The chain combines TRBV7-2 with TRBJ1-2, with TRBD1 matching over 9 bases. V gave up 4 bases and J gave up 6 bases; unmatched junction bases: 3. This CDR3 spans 13 amino acids. CDR1 is SGHTA, CDR2 FQGNSA, per germline. CDR3 amino acids: CASSWTGEDGYTF. The CDR3 region has the DNA TGTGCCAGCAGCTGGACAGGGGAAGATGGCTACACCTTC.

This clone appeared a single time. The chain employs TRBV3-1 (or the pseudogene TRBV3-2) and TRBJ1-2, with 7 bases identical to TRBD1. This CDR3 is 14 amino acids long. In germline, CDR1 is LGHDT, CDR2 YNNKEL (reference sequence). Trimming at V came to 2 bases and at J to 8 bases, leaving 8 bases not matched to a gene. This chain's CDR3 is CASSQSTGVFGYTF. The CDR3 DNA reads TGTGCCAGCAGCCAATCTACAGGGGTCTTCGGCTACACCTTC.

The CDR3 sequence is CASSLIRQGQFF. The CDR3 coding sequence is TGTGCCAGCAGTTTAATCAGGCAAGGGCAGTTCTTC. This chain links TRBV28 with TRBJ2-1; no firm D call. CDR1 and CDR2 from the germline V gene are MDHEN and SYDVKM. The CDR3 has 12 amino acids. V lost 2 bases and J lost 12, with 11 bases in between.